This T cell receptor beta chain was sequenced during a study of technical replicates of blood from several donors. Produced via immunoSEQ multiplex PCR; TCRdb's table is partial and in-frame only. This sample has around 84,000 clones, with approximately 94% found just once. This receptor was taken from a human donor in good health. Sequencing input: T cells isolated from PBMCs.

The CDR3 spells CASSFRDRPYEQYF. Written as DNA, the CDR3 is TGTGCCAGCAGCTTCCGGGACAGACCCTACGAGCAGTACTTC. The chain joins TRBV11-2 to TRBJ2-7, with TRBD1 matching over 7 bases. Germline values: CDR1 SGHAT, CDR2 FQNNGV. The J segment lost 2 bases and the V segment lost 3 bases, leaving 4 bases of the junction unmatched. This CDR3 is 14 amino acids long.